This TCR beta chain was sequenced in a study of T cell responses to AZD1222 COVID-19 vaccine. The germline V gene encodes CDR1 MGHRA and CDR2 YSYEKL. With 6 bases clipped from V and 5 bases from J, the junction kept 3 bases outside the gene matches. The CDR3 consists of 14 residues. Study conclusions and caveats: Nearly half of spike-specific TCRs reportedly target unmutated variant regions. Females outnumbered males among donors, who were mostly white British; clonal diversity was possibly underestimated.

The protocol was immunoSEQ multiplex PCR, while the TCRdb copy is restricted to in-frame clones and leaves out a portion. The table has some 150,000 clones, approximately 90% seen once; the top ten hold 1.5% to 2.5%. As concerns this clone: Antigen: not known.

Pooled in the analysis were second doses at about 4 or about 12 weeks. The rearrangement uses TRBV4-1 and TRBJ2-2; 10 positions match TRBD2. The sample consisted of peripheral blood, taken 28 days after the second AZD1222 dose. The receptor was isolated from an adult who received the AZD1222 COVID-19 vaccine. As DNA, the CDR3 is TGCGCCAGCAGGGCTAGCGGGAGTACCGGGGAGCTGTTTTTT. Protein product: CASRASGSTGELFF.